This is a list of T cell receptor beta chains from one sample in a study of Graves' ophthalmopathy and Graves' hyperthyroidism. MiXCR, applied by TCRdb to the multiplex PCR reads, yields one record per CDR3 protein. The table shows about 220,000 distinct CDR3 sequences, with about 22% occurring only once. The sample comprised peripheral blood. The source of these receptors is a woman aged 45 to 65 with Graves' ophthalmopathy. The CDR3 runs from the conserved cysteine through the conserved F or W. The D gene is left open where the match is weak. Clone size is shown for a subset of rows, as once, few, many or a class of expanded clone.

CDR3: CASSQAGDYRPQHF
DNA: TGTGCCAGCAGCCAAGCAGGGGATTATCGGCCCCAGCATTTT
size: -
J: TRBJ1-5
V: TRBV3-1
D: -

CDR3: CATQGARNTGELFF
DNA: TGTGCCACCCAGGGGGCGAGGAACACCGGGGAGCTGTTTTTT
size: many
J: TRBJ2-2
V: TRBV24-1
D: TRBD1

CDR3: CASSFSTGGNSPLHF
DNA: TGTGCCAGCAGTTTTTCGACAGGGGGAAATTCACCCCTCCACTTT
size: -
J: TRBJ1-6
V: TRBV12-3/TRBV12-4
D: TRBD1

CDR3: CASSLDGSRAAEAFF
DNA: TGTGCCAGCAGCTTAGACGGCTCTAGGGCCGCTGAAGCTTTCTTT
size: -
J: TRBJ1-1
V: TRBV7-8
D: -

CDR3: CASSAVGDTEAFF
DNA: TGTGCCAGTAGTGCGGTCGGGGACACTGAAGCTTTCTTT
size: many
J: TRBJ1-1
V: TRBV19
D: -

CDR3: CASSLDRTAHSPLHF
DNA: TGCGCCAGCAGCTTGGACAGGACAGCCCATTCACCCCTCCACTTT
size: -
J: TRBJ1-6
V: TRBV5-1
D: -

CDR3: CASSPYSEPEAYNSPLHF
DNA: TGTGCCAGCTCACCATATTCAGAGCCGGAGGCCTATAATTCACCCCTCCACTTT
size: -
J: TRBJ1-6
V: TRBV18
D: -

CDR3: CASGKTQPQHF
DNA: TGTGCCAGCGGAAAAACCCAGCCCCAGCATTTT
size: many
J: TRBJ1-5
V: TRBV6-1
D: -

CDR3: CASSELGRDYEQYF
DNA: TGTGCCAGCAGTGAATTGGGCAGGGATTACGAGCAGTACTTC
size: many
J: TRBJ2-7
V: TRBV6-1
D: -

CDR3: CASGYPGAGGYGYTF
DNA: TGTGCCAGCGGCTATCCGGGGGCAGGGGGCTATGGCTACACCTTC
size: many
J: TRBJ1-2
V: TRBV28
D: TRBD1

CDR3: CASMEFTGVAGTQYF
DNA: TGTGCCAGCATGGAATTTACGGGAGTTGCAGGGACCCAGTACTTC
size: many
J: TRBJ2-5
V: TRBV6-5
D: -

CDR3: CASSFSRGGFYGYTF
DNA: TGTGCCAGCAGTTTTAGTAGGGGGGGATTCTATGGCTACACCTTC
size: many
J: TRBJ1-2
V: TRBV12-3/TRBV12-4
D: -

CDR3: CASSLYLVGNSNQPQHF
DNA: TGTGCCAGCAGCTTGTATCTGGTGGGTAATAGCAATCAGCCCCAGCATTTT
size: -
J: TRBJ1-5
V: TRBV5-6
D: -

CDR3: CASMDRGNQPQHF
DNA: TGTGCCAGTATGGACAGGGGAAATCAGCCCCAGCATTTT
size: -
J: TRBJ1-5
V: TRBV19
D: TRBD1

CDR3: CASSLGQGMYEQYF
DNA: TGCGCCAGCAGCTTGGGGCAGGGTATGTACGAGCAGTACTTC
size: -
J: TRBJ2-7
V: TRBV5-1
D: -

CDR3: CASSEGRLPSNYGYTF
DNA: TGTGCCAGCAGTGAAGGCAGGCTCCCGTCTAACTATGGCTACACCTTC
size: many
J: TRBJ1-2
V: TRBV6-1
D: -

CDR3: CASSYRRTGVEGYTF
DNA: TGTGCCAGCAGTTACCGGAGGACGGGCGTGGAAGGCTACACCTTC
size: many
J: TRBJ1-2
V: TRBV6-5
D: -

CDR3: CASSSGGSWGTGELFF
DNA: TGCGCCAGCAGCTCGGGGGGCAGCTGGGGCACCGGGGAGCTGTTTTTT
size: once
J: TRBJ2-2
V: TRBV5-1
D: -

CDR3: CASSFGGRGYEQYF
DNA: TGCGCCAGCAGCTTTGGAGGGCGAGGCTACGAGCAGTACTTC
size: many
J: TRBJ2-7
V: TRBV5-1
D: -

CDR3: CASSYRQGGYGYTF
DNA: TGTGCCAGCAGTTACCGACAGGGGGGCTATGGCTACACCTTC
size: -
J: TRBJ1-2
V: TRBV6-5
D: TRBD1

CDR3: CASSPWTGGAEQYF
DNA: TGTGCCAGCAGTCCGTGGACAGGGGGAGCCGAGCAGTACTTC
size: many
J: TRBJ2-7
V: TRBV27
D: TRBD1

CDR3: CASLPGPRKAFF
DNA: TGTGCCAGCTTACCGGGACCCAGGAAAGCTTTCTTT
size: few
J: TRBJ1-1
V: TRBV30
D: -

CDR3: CAWSAGARGLNSPLHF
DNA: TGTGCCTGGAGTGCGGGGGCCCGGGGACTTAATTCACCCCTCCACTTT
size: many
J: TRBJ1-6
V: TRBV30
D: -

CDR3: CATSGVKQGGETQYF
DNA: TGTGCCACCAGCGGAGTAAAACAGGGAGGGGAGACCCAGTACTTC
size: many
J: TRBJ2-5
V: TRBV15
D: -

CDR3: CASIPGQGNYGYTF
DNA: TGTGCCAGCATCCCGGGACAGGGAAACTATGGCTACACCTTC
size: few
J: TRBJ1-2
V: TRBV12-3/TRBV12-4
D: TRBD1

CDR3: CASGALTYEQYF
DNA: TGTGCCAGCGGGGCGCTAACCTACGAGCAGTACTTC
size: -
J: TRBJ2-7
V: TRBV6-2/TRBV6-3
D: -

CDR3: CASSRVAGGTGELFF
DNA: TGTGCCAGCAGCCGGGTAGCGGGAGGAACCGGGGAGCTGTTTTTT
size: many
J: TRBJ2-2
V: TRBV5-5
D: TRBD2

CDR3: CASRSNYGYTF
DNA: TGTGCCAGCAGGTCGAACTATGGCTACACCTTC
size: many
J: TRBJ1-2
V: TRBV6-5
D: -

CDR3: CASSLYQTDYGYTF
DNA: TGTGCCAGCAGCTTGTACCAGACGGACTATGGCTACACCTTC
size: many
J: TRBJ1-2
V: TRBV13
D: -

CDR3: CASSRRDSNSPLHF
DNA: TGCGCCAGCAGCCGCCGGGACAGTAATTCACCCCTCCACTTT
size: many
J: TRBJ1-6
V: TRBV5-1
D: TRBD1